What follows describes a single T cell receptor (beta chain). No cognate antigen has been identified for it. Within one base of it there is no much larger clone, and no base qualities were kept. The data derive from a study of T cell responses to AZD1222 COVID-19 vaccine (dated by TCRdb to about 2021). Context from the whole study: Because spike-specific TCR depth and breadth did not differ between the two schedules, AZD1222 recipients who got a second dose at roughly 4 weeks were pooled with those who got a second dose at roughly 12 weeks. TCR sequencing covered 233 trial participants: 200 to 220 given two doses of AZD1222 and 26 given two doses of MenACWY control vaccine. Trial participants were enrolled by age into subgroups of 18-55, 56-69 and 70-plus years, and roughly 160, 29 and 62 TCR-sequenced participants, respectively, were included in these subgroups.

For CDR1 and CDR2, the germline V gene (reference sequence) lists LGHDT and YNNKEL. V lost 4 bases and J lost 9 bases, and the count of bases not matched to a germline gene is 10. The CDR3 goes from the cysteine to the phenylalanine over 14 residues. The retained sequence is limited to the CDR3, 42 bases, with the frame set at the first base. The CDR3 regions of human TCRbeta chains were subjected to immunosequencing. Processing in the source paper ran as follows. Repertoire TCRs were checked for matches against a reference library of SARS-CoV-2-specific TCRs that had been generated using the MIRA antigen-specificity platform. Breadth meant the fraction of unique TCRs that were SARS-CoV-2-associated, whereas depth meant the fraction of total T cells that were SARS-CoV-2-associated. Using the MIRA data, each spike-specific TCR was assigned both to the spike region to which the TCR was reactive and to a CD4 or CD8 class. Log10-transformed breadth and depth values were compared by one-way ANOVA with Sidak's multiple comparisons tests. What TCRdb holds here is the immuneACCESS table cut down to in-frame rearrangements. Part of the clones is not present; checked against another copy, under half of the missing clones reflect an unresolved V gene, and the others are unexplained. The D gene and trimming were derived from the DNA, and the V and J assignments and clone size from that table. In this sample the table shows 95,000 to 110,000 clones, roughly 89% of which occur a single time. Roughly a fifth of the sample belongs to the ten largest clones.

The label giving this sample's time point can be read as: baseline before first vaccination. Vaccinee samples came from UK trials COV001 and COV002, including a single-blind randomized controlled phase 2/3 trial of AZD1222 (ChAdOx1 nCoV-19) in healthy adults. For TCRbeta chain sequencing, PBMC samples were collected from trial participants at day 0 and at day 28 after the second dose. General study outcomes and caveats: CD4 TCRs associated with the vaccine covered the entire spike protein, and the dominant responses were in regions 160-218 and 743-854. Epitopes outside the regions mutated in the B.1.351 and B.1.1.7 variants were reportedly recognized by nearly half of the unique spike-specific TCRs. Because no samples from the day 14 peak response were available, repertoires could be characterized only after the peak T cell response. Conclusions about previously exposed vaccinees are limited, since just five or six AZD1222 recipients were seropositive for SARS-CoV-2 at baseline. Spike-specific TCR breadth and depth rose significantly after two AZD1222 doses compared with day 0 and with MenACWY recipients. The 56-69-year group was small, and its depth increase did not reach significance, likely because of low power. Participants were mostly white British, with more females than males. The authors suggested clonal diversity may have been underestimated.

This sample comprised peripheral blood, obtained on day 0 of AZD1222 vaccination. Rearrangement joined TRBV3-1 (or the pseudogene TRBV3-2) to TRBJ2-3, with 7 bases aligning to TRBD1. The clonotype comes from an adult in good health. In nucleotides, the sequence is TGTGCCAGCAGCCCCATGAGGGGGCTCGGGACGCAGTATTTT. Its protein reads: CASSPMRGLGTQYF.